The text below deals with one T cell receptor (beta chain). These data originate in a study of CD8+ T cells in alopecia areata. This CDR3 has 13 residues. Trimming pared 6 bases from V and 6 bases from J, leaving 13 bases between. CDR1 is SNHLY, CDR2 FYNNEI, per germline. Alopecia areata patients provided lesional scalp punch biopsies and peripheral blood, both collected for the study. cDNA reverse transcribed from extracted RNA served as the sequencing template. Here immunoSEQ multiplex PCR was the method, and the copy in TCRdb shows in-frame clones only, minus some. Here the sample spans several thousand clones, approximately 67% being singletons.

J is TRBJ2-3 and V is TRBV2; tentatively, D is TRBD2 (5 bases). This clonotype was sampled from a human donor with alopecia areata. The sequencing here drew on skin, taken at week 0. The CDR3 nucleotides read TGTGCCAGCAGCCGACTACCTCGGGATACGCAGTATTTT. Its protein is CASSRLPRDTQYF. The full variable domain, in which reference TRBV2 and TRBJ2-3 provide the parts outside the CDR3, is EPEVTQTPSHQVTQMGQEVILRCVPISNHLYFYWYRQILGQKVEFLVSFYNNEISEKSEIFDDQFSVERPDGSNFTLKIRSTKLEDSAMYFCASSRLPRDTQYFGPGTRLTVL.